The rows below give T cell receptor beta chains drawn from one sample of a study of T cell responses to AZD1222 COVID-19 vaccine. Assay used: immunoSEQ multiplex PCR; TCRdb lists only in-frame clones, some missing. The table has about 140,000 clones, around 92% seen once. This material consisted of peripheral blood, taken on day 0 of AZD1222 vaccination. The receptor set was obtained from an adult in good health. The CDR3 runs from the conserved cysteine through the conserved F or W. The D gene is left open where the match is weak. Only part of the rows carry a size: once, few, many, or a class if the clone is expanded.

j_gene: TRBJ2-4
v_gene: TRBV6-1
len: 16
d_gene: TRBD2
abundance: NA
CDR3nt: TGTGCCAGCAGTGTGACTAGCGGGACAGCCAAAAACATTCAGTACTTC
CDR3aa: CASSVTSGTAKNIQYF

j_gene: TRBJ2-7
v_gene: TRBV3-1/TRBV3-2
len: 13
d_gene: NA
abundance: NA
CDR3nt: TGTGCCAGCAGCCAAGATACGGGCCACCCGGCGTACTTC
CDR3aa: CASSQDTGHPAYF

j_gene: TRBJ2-3
v_gene: TRBV5-4
len: 16
d_gene: TRBD1
abundance: NA
CDR3nt: TGTGCCAGCAGCCGGTTCGGACAGGGTTGGACAGATACGCAGTATTTT
CDR3aa: CASSRFGQGWTDTQYF

j_gene: TRBJ1-5
v_gene: TRBV5-6
len: 13
d_gene: NA
abundance: NA
CDR3nt: TGTGCCAGCAGCTTGTCGGCCAATCAGCCCCAGCATTTT
CDR3aa: CASSLSANQPQHF

j_gene: TRBJ1-1
v_gene: TRBV14
len: 14
d_gene: NA
abundance: NA
CDR3nt: TGTGCCAGCAGCCAAGATCCTACGCGGGATGAAGCTTTCTTT
CDR3aa: CASSQDPTRDEAFF

j_gene: TRBJ1-2
v_gene: TRBV19
len: 15
d_gene: TRBD1
abundance: NA
CDR3nt: TGTGCCAGTAGTCGGAGGGACAGAAATAACTATGGCTACACCTTC
CDR3aa: CASSRRDRNNYGYTF

j_gene: TRBJ1-5
v_gene: TRBV28
len: 14
d_gene: NA
abundance: NA
CDR3nt: TGTGCCAGCAGTTCCGAGGGGGGAGGTCAGCCCCAGCATTTT
CDR3aa: CASSSEGGGQPQHF

j_gene: TRBJ1-5
v_gene: TRBV19
len: 16
d_gene: NA
abundance: NA
CDR3nt: TGTGCCAGTAGTCCCCGGGGGGGTTTTTCCGATCAGCCCCAGCATTTT
CDR3aa: CASSPRGGFSDQPQHF

j_gene: TRBJ1-2
v_gene: TRBV9
len: 16
d_gene: NA
abundance: few
CDR3nt: TGTGCCAGCAGCGTAGGTAACTCAGGGCAAAACTATGGCTACACCTTC
CDR3aa: CASSVGNSGQNYGYTF

j_gene: TRBJ2-1
v_gene: TRBV6-1
len: 16
d_gene: TRBD2
abundance: NA
CDR3nt: TGTGCCAGCAGTGGACTAGCGGGAGGGCTGGCGGATGAGCAGTTCTTC
CDR3aa: CASSGLAGGLADEQFF

j_gene: TRBJ2-7
v_gene: TRBV7-3
len: 14
d_gene: NA
abundance: NA
CDR3nt: TGTGCCAGCAGCTTATGGCGGGTCTCCTACGAGCAGTACTTC
CDR3aa: CASSLWRVSYEQYF

j_gene: TRBJ1-6
v_gene: TRBV7-2
len: 15
d_gene: NA
abundance: NA
CDR3nt: TGTGCCAGCAGCTTAGAGCAACGGGGCCAATCACCCCTCCACTTT
CDR3aa: CASSLEQRGQSPLHF

j_gene: TRBJ2-7
v_gene: TRBV7-2
len: 14
d_gene: TRBD1
abundance: NA
CDR3nt: TGTGCCAGCAGCCCGCGACAGGGGGCATGGGAGCAGTACTTC
CDR3aa: CASSPRQGAWEQYF

j_gene: TRBJ2-4
v_gene: TRBV13
len: 18
d_gene: TRBD2
abundance: NA
CDR3nt: TGTGCCAGCAGCTTAAGTGCTAGCGGGAGTCCCGGCAAAAACATTCAGTACTTC
CDR3aa: CASSLSASGSPGKNIQYF

j_gene: TRBJ1-1
v_gene: TRBV19
len: 13
d_gene: NA
abundance: NA
CDR3nt: TGTGCCAGTAGCCCCTACCTGGTCTCTGAAGCTTTCTTT
CDR3aa: CASSPYLVSEAFF

j_gene: TRBJ1-5
v_gene: TRBV4-3
len: 15
d_gene: NA
abundance: NA
CDR3nt: TGCGCCAGCAGCCAAGACAGCCTGGGCAATCAGCCCCAGCATTTT
CDR3aa: CASSQDSLGNQPQHF

j_gene: TRBJ2-2
v_gene: TRBV18
len: 16
d_gene: NA
abundance: NA
CDR3nt: TGTGCCACCCAACGGACAGCGGGACGATACACCGGGGAGCTGTTTTTT
CDR3aa: CATQRTAGRYTGELFF